The clone carrying this TCR beta chain occurred many times. Its matching antigen is unknown. Time point reported: patch test 3, about 24 weeks after DPC sensitization. Treatment reported: therapeutic diphenylcyclopropenone sensitization with weekly scalp DPC. This sample was taken from a study of human T cells and chemical hapten exposure. Study in general: DPC at 0.01% went onto the upper back in patch tests, read at 6 days.

In the library, unique molecular identifiers were attached to individual cDNA molecules. TCRdb passed the RACE reads through MiXCR, listing each CDR3 protein once. The sample holds about 90,000 distinct CDR3 sequences, approximately 11% seen once. The V gene end was trimmed by 6 bases and the J gene end by 2 bases; junction bases not matched to a gene: 3. This CDR3 is built from 14 residues. Germline assignment: CDR1 SNHLY and CDR2 FYNNEI. Study outcomes and limitations: Against controls, expanded TCRs gave rise to significantly more large CDR3 similarity clusters.

The chain is built from TRBV2 and TRBJ1-3; TRBD1 agrees at 8 bases. Sequencing was performed on whole blood, taken in connection with sensitization to the hapten diphenylcyclopropenone (DPC). This receptor was obtained from a woman aged 30 to 39 with alopecia areata. Some clones in this sample may be carry-over from other donors' samples. The CDR3 DNA sequence: TGTGCCAGCAGGGAGACAGGGGCTGGAAACACCATATATTTT. It translates to CASRETGAGNTIYF.